This T cell receptor beta chain was sequenced for a study of beta chain features in type 1 diabetes. About the research overall: Across the samples, over 85 million sorted cells were examined in total.

Sorting based on CD45RO/CCR7/CD25/CD127/CD95/CD27 separated CD4+ naive, central memory, regulatory and stem cell-like memory cells. TCRB transcripts that were expressed got sequenced, as all of the isolated RNA had been reverse transcribed. Data came from immunoSEQ multiplex PCR; TCRdb stores just in-frame clones and leaves some out. The sample has some 330,000 clones; roughly 11% are singletons. Remarks on this clone: Antigen unknown.

Study observations and caveats: VDJ junctions from patients with type 1 diabetes contained fewer insertions and more deletions. An over-representation of cells with high TCR expression could result from cDNA sequencing.

The TCR originated in a woman aged 30 to 39 in good health. The sequenced sample was naive CD4+ T cells from blood.

The CDR3 DNA follows: TGTGCCAGTAGTAAGCGGGAAGAGACCCAGTACTTC. Translation gives CASSKREETQYF. The chain uses TRBV19 and TRBJ2-5; a weak D match, TRBD2 (6 bases). This CDR3 has 12 residues. The V end lost 4 bases, the J end lost 3 bases, and 6 bases lay between the germline ends. CDR1 is LNHDA, CDR2 SQIVND, per germline (reference sequence).